This T cell receptor beta chain appears in the sequencing data of a study of blood T cell repertoires in COVID-19. About the study: PBMCs, B-cell-depleted T cells, or T cells were the source of the cDNA or gDNA that made up the material.

The method was immunoSEQ multiplex PCR; TCRdb's version includes in-frame clones alone and lacks a portion of them. The sample shows about 47,000 clones, almost 85% of them seen only once. The CDR3 totals 14 residues. This chain links TRBV21-1 with TRBJ2-5; the table's TRBD2 call for D was not verified on the DNA. TRBV21-1 is noted as a pseudogene. The sequencing input was peripheral blood. This receptor was obtained from a woman in her fifties or sixties with acute or convalescent COVID-19. The CDR3 DNA sequence: TGTGCCAGCAGCAAGACGGGGATTCAAGAGACCCAGTACTTC. Its translation: CASSKTGIQETQYF.